This T cell receptor beta chain was recorded in a study of blood T cells in healthy people across ages. Primers used in a second PCR of roughly 6 to 11 cycles were a sample-barcoded 5' primer and a J-beta primer mix. Every sample gave at least 3 million paired-end reads containing CDR3. Each CDR3 protein gets one entry after TCRdb re-called the 5' RACE reads with MiXCR. In the table there are about 380,000 distinct CDR3 sequences, roughly half of which are singletons. On this clonotype: The antigen remains undetermined.

Overall study findings and caveats: The authors considered diversity estimates from one million T cells to be underestimates. TCR beta diversity, measured per million T cells, fell in a roughly linear way with age.

Donor samples were obtained from healthy Caucasian individuals from Russia, aged 6 to 90. The CDR3 contains 14 residues. CDR1 ENHRY and CDR2 SYGVKD come from the germline V gene. Trimming took off 6 bases at V and 1 base at J, with 12 bases between the two ends. Sequenced input: blood. The sequence was obtained from a man between 60 and 75 years old in good health. The chain carries TRBV10-3 and TRBJ1-1; D may be TRBD1 (5 bases). The CDR3 loop is CAISPGQTNTEAFF. The CDR3, as DNA: TGTGCCATCAGCCCAGGGCAGACGAACACTGAAGCTTTCTTT.